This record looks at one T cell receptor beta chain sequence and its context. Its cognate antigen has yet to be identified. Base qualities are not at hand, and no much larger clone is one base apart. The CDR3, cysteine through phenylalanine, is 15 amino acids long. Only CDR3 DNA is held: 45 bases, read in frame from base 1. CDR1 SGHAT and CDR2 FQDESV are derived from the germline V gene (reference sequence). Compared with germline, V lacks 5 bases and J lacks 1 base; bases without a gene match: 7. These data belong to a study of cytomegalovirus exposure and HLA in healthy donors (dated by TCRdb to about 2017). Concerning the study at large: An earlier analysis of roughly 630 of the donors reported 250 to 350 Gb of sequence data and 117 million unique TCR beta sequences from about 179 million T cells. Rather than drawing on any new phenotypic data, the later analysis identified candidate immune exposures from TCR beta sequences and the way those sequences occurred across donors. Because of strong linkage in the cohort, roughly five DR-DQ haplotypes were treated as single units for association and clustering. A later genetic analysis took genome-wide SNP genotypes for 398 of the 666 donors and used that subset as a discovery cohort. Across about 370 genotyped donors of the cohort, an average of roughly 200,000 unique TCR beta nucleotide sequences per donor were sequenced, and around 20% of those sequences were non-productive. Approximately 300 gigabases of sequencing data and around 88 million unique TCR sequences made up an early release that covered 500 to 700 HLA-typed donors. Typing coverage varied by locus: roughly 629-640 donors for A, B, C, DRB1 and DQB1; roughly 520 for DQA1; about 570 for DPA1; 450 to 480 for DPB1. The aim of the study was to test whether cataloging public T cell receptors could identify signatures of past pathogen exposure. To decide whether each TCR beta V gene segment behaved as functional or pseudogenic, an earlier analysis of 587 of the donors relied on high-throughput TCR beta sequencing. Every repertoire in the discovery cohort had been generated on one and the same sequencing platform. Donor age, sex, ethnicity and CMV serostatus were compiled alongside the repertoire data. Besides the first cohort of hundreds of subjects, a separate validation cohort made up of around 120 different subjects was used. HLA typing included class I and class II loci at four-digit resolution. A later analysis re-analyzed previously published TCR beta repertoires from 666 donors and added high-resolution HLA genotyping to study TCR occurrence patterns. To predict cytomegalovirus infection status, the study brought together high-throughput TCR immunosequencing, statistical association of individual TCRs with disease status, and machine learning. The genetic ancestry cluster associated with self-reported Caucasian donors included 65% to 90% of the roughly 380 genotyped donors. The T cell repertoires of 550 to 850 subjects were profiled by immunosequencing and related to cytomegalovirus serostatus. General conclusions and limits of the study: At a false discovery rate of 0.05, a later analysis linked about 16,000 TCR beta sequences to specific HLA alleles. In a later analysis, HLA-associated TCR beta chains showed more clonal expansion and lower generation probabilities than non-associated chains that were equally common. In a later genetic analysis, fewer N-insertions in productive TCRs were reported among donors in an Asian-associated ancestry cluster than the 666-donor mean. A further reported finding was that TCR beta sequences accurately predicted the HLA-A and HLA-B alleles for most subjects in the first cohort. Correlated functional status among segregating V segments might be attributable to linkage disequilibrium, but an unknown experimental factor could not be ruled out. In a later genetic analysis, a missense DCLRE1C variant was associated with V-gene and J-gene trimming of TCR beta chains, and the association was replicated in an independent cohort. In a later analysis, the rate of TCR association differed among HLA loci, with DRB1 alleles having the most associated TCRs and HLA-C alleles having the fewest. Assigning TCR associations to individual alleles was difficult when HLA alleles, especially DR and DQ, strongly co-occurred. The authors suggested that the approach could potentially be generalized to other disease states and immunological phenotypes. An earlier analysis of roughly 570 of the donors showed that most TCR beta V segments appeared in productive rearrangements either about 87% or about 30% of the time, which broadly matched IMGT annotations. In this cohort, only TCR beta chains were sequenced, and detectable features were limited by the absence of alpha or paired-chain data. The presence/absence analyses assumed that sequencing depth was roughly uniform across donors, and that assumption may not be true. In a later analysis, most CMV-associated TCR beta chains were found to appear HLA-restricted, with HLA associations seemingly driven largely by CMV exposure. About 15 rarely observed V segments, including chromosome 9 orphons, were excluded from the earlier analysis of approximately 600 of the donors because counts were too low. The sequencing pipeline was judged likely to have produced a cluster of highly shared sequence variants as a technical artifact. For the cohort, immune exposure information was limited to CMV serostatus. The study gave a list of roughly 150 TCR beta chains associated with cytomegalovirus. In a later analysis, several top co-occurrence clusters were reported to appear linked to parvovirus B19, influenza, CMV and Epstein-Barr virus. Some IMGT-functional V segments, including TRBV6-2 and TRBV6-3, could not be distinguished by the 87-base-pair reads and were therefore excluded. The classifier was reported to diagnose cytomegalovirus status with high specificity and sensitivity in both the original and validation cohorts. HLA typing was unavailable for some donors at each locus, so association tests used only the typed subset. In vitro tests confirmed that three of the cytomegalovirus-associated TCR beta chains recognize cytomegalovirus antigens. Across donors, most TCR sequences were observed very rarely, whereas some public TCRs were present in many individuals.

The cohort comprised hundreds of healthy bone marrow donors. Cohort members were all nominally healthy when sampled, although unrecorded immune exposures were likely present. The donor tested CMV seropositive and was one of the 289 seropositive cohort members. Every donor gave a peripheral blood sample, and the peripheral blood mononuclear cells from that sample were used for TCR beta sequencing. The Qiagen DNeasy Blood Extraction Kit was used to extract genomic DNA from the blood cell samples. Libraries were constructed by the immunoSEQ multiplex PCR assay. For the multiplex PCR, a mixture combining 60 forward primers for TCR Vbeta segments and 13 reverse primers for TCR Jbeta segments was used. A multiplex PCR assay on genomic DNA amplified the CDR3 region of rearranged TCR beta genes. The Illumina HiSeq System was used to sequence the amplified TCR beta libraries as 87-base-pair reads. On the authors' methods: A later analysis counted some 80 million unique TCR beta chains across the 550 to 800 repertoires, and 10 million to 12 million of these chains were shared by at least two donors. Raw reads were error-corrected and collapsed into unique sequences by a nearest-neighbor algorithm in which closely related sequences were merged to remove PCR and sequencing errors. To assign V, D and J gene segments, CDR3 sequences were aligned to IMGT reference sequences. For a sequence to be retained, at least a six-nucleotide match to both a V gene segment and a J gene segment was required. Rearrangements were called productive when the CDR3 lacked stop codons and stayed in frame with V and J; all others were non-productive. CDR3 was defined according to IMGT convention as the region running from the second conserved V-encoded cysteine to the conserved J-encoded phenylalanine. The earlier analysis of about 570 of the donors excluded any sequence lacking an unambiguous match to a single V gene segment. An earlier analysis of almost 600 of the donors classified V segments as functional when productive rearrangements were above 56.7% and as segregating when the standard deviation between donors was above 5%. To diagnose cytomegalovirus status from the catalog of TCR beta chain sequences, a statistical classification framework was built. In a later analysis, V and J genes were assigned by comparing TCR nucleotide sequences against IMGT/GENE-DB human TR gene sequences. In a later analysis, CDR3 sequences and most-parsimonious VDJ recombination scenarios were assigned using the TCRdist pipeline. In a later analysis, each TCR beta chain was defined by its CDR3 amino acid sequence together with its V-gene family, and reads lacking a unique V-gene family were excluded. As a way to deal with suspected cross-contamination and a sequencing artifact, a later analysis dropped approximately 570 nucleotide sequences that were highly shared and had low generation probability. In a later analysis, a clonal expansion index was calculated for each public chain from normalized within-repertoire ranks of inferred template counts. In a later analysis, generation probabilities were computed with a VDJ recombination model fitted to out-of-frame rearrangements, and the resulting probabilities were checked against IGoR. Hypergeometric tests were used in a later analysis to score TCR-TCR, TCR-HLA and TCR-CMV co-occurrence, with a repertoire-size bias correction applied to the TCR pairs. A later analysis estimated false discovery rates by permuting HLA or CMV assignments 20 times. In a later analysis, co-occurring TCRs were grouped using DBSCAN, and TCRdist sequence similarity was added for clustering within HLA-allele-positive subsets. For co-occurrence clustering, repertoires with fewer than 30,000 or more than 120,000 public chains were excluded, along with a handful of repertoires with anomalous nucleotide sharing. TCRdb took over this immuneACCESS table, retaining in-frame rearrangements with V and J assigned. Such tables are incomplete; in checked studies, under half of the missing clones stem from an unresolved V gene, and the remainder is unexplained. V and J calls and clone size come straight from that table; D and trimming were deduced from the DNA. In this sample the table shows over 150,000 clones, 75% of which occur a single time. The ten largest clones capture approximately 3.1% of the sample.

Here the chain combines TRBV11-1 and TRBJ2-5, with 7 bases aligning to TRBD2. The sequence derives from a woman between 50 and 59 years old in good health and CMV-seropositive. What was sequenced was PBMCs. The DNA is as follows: TGTGCCAGCAGCCCCCGGTCTAGCGGCCAAGAGACCCAGTACTTC. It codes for CASSPRSSGQETQYF.